This T cell receptor (beta chain) comes out of a study of cytomegalovirus exposure and HLA in healthy donors. The study, taken as a whole, reports: In the analysis, some V segments, TRBV6-2 and TRBV6-3 included, were excluded as indistinguishable.

Unrecorded immune exposures were likely, despite nominal health at sampling. This PCR relied on a set of 60 Vbeta primers and 13 Jbeta primers. Generated by immunoSEQ multiplex PCR, the TCRdb table keeps only in-frame clones and is missing some. There are around 78,000 clones in the sample; about 64% occur only once, and about 5.7% lies in the top ten. Concerning this clone: What it recognizes is unknown.

Trimming removed 8 bases from V and 1 base from J, with 12 bases in between. The germline V gene encodes CDR1 MNHEY and CDR2 SVGAGI. The CDR3 covers 13 residues. This sequence originates from a man aged 30 to 45 in good health and CMV-seropositive. What was sequenced was PBMCs. J is TRBJ2-7 and V is TRBV6-5; a weak D match, TRBD2 (5 bases). CDR3 amino acids: CASGRDFSYEQYF. Written as DNA, the CDR3 is TGTGCCAGCGGCCGGGATTTTTCCTACGAGCAGTACTTC.